This T cell receptor beta chain was sequenced in a study of response to subunit inactivated influenza vaccine. Study conclusions and caveats: The authors suggested that every seasonal influenza vaccination recruits few new T cells.

This clonotype was picked up many times. The antigen remains undetermined. CDR1 is MNHEY, CDR2 SMNVEV, per germline (reference sequence). V was clipped by 0 bases and J by 1 base, with 15 bases between them. The CDR3 is 18 amino acids. TCRdb reprocessed the RT-PCR reads via MiXCR and lists one record per CDR3 protein. The sample yields approximately 530,000 distinct CDR3 sequences, approximately 7.7% seen once. The rearrangement links TRBV27 to TRBJ2-2, with TRBD1 as a possible D gene (6 bases). Sequencing used PBMCs from blood, obtained around 25 months after vaccination. The sequence was obtained from a man in his fifties or sixties who received an inactivated influenza vaccine. The CDR3 sequence: CASSLSSGVSLNTGELFF. CDR3 sequence (DNA): TGTGCCAGCAGTTTATCGTCAGGGGTCAGCCTGAACACCGGGGAGCTGTTTTTT.